This is a list of T cell receptor beta chains from one sample in a study of human T cells and chemical hapten exposure. TCRdb re-called the RACE reads through MiXCR, storing one row per CDR3 protein. Of about 40,000 distinct CDR3 sequences in the sample, 3% to 3.5% were seen once. Sequencing used whole blood, obtained in connection with sensitization to the hapten diphenylcyclopropenone (DPC). The origin of the receptors is a man aged 35-49 years with alopecia areata. Some clones in this sample may be carry-over from other donors' samples. CDR3s include the opening cysteine and the closing phenylalanine or tryptophan. The D gene is left open where the match is weak. Clone size appears in some rows only: once, few, many, or a class for an expanded clone.

d_gene,j_gene,abundance,v_gene,CDR3aa,CDR3nt
NA,TRBJ1-5,many,TRBV12-3/TRBV12-4,CASRGGGNQPQHF,TGTGCCAGCAGGGGGGGAGGCAATCAGCCCCAGCATTTT
NA,TRBJ1-6,few,TRBV5-7,CASSLGDNGANSPLHF,TGTGCCAGCAGCTTGGGGGATAACGGGGCTAATTCACCCCTCCACTTT
NA,TRBJ2-1,medium-sized,TRBV11-1,CASSSNDGGYNEQFF,TGTGCCAGCAGCTCCAATGACGGGGGTTACAATGAGCAGTTCTTC
TRBD2,TRBJ2-4,many,TRBV28,CASSRLAGGVRAKNIQYF,TGTGCCAGCAGTAGACTAGCGGGAGGGGTAAGGGCCAAAAACATTCAGTACTTC
NA,TRBJ1-4,many,TRBV12-3/TRBV12-4,CASSFRQGGEKLFF,TGTGCCAGCAGTTTTCGGCAGGGCGGTGAAAAACTGTTTTTT
TRBD2,TRBJ2-5,many,TRBV18,CASSPGTSEKTQYF,TGTGCCAGCTCACCAGGGACTAGCGAGAAGACCCAGTACTTC
NA,TRBJ2-3,many,TRBV7-2,CASSSRVGADTQYF,TGTGCCAGCAGCTCCCGGGTAGGAGCAGATACGCAGTATTTT
NA,TRBJ1-1,many,TRBV5-1,CASSRIMGGYGGDTEAFF,TGCGCCAGCAGCCGGATTATGGGGGGCTACGGCGGGGACACTGAAGCTTTCTTT
TRBD2,TRBJ2-2,many,TRBV18,CASSPLAGAAGELFF,TGTGCCAGCTCACCACTGGCGGGAGCGGCCGGGGAGCTGTTTTTT
TRBD1,TRBJ2-5,many,TRBV5-5,CASSPGDRVQETQYF,TGTGCCAGCAGCCCGGGGGACAGGGTCCAAGAGACCCAGTACTTC
NA,TRBJ2-7,many,TRBV7-9,CASSPRGGGSINEQYF,TGTGCCAGCAGCCCCCGAGGGGGCGGGAGTATAAACGAGCAGTACTTC
TRBD1,TRBJ2-4,many,TRBV28,CASRRDRAVDIQYF,TGTGCCAGCAGGAGAGACAGGGCGGTAGACATTCAGTACTTC
NA,TRBJ1-5,NA,TRBV3-1,CASSQDARPHQPQHF,TGTGCCAGCAGCCAAGATGCCAGGCCGCATCAGCCCCAGCATTTT
NA,TRBJ1-5,many,TRBV20-1,CSAPPFGRGDQPQHF,TGCAGTGCCCCGCCGTTTGGGAGGGGAGATCAGCCCCAGCATTTT
NA,TRBJ2-7,NA,TRBV11-2,CASSSGIGTYEQYF,TGTGCCAGCAGCTCAGGGATAGGAACCTACGAGCAGTACTTC
NA,TRBJ2-2,many,TRBV6-2/TRBV6-3,CASSYTTAGELFF,TGTGCCAGCAGTTACACCACGGCCGGGGAGCTGTTTTTT
NA,TRBJ2-7,many,TRBV20-1,CSASLPHRVGLWEQYF,TGCAGTGCTAGCCTCCCGCACAGGGTCGGTTTGTGGGAGCAGTACTTC
TRBD2,TRBJ2-2,many,TRBV3-1,CASSLTSGRNTGELFF,TGTGCCAGCAGCCTGACTAGCGGGAGGAACACCGGGGAGCTGTTTTTT
TRBD1,TRBJ2-5,many,TRBV15,CATQDRVGQETQYF,TGTGCCACCCAGGACAGGGTGGGACAAGAGACCCAGTACTTC
TRBD1,TRBJ1-1,many,TRBV4-1,CASSPAGQGAMVPEAFF,TGCGCCAGCAGCCCCGCAGGACAGGGGGCGATGGTCCCTGAAGCTTTCTTT
TRBD2,TRBJ2-3,NA,TRBV18,CASSPRTSGRGSTDTQYF,TGTGCCAGCTCACCACGAACTAGCGGGAGGGGAAGCACAGATACGCAGTATTTT
TRBD2,TRBJ2-3,many,TRBV5-5,CASSFRLAGTDTQYF,TGTGCCAGCAGCTTTCGACTAGCAGGCACAGATACGCAGTATTTT
NA,TRBJ2-2,NA,TRBV19,CASSIPGTGELFF,TGTGCCAGTAGTATCCCAGGTACCGGGGAGCTGTTTTTT
TRBD1,TRBJ1-1,many,TRBV13,CASSSTGVDTEAFF,TGTGCCAGCAGCTCTACAGGGGTAGACACTGAAGCTTTCTTT
TRBD1,TRBJ2-7,many,TRBV7-2,CASSFDSGTGAYEQYF,TGTGCCAGCAGCTTCGACTCCGGGACAGGTGCCTACGAGCAGTACTTC